This T cell receptor (beta chain) originates from a study of blood T cell repertoires in COVID-19. As for the study in general: The United States, Italy and Spain were the sources of the acute and convalescent COVID-19 samples.

With V trimmed by 0 bases and J by 4 bases, 8 bases remained unmatched. Germline loops: CDR1 GTSNPN, CDR2 SVGIG (reference sequence). The CDR3 sequence is 15 residues long. As originally analysed: From reference gene primer amplification, estimates of nucleated cell counts were derived. Libraries were prepared by immunoSEQ multiplex PCR; TCRdb keeps only in-frame clonotypes and omits some of them. V, J and clone size are taken as reported in that table, and D and trimming were inferred from the DNA itself. This table holds 150,000 to 200,000 clones, roughly 79% found once. The chain links TRBV30 to TRBJ1-1, with 7 bases matching TRBD1. The receptor was derived from a man aged 55 to 70 with active or convalescent COVID-19. Sequencing was performed on peripheral blood. The CDR3 sequence is CAWSVRAGGVTEAFF. CDR3 nucleotide sequence: TGTGCCTGGAGTGTCAGGGCAGGGGGAGTCACTGAAGCTTTCTTT.